The 13 T cell receptor beta chains in this list originate from one sample, sequenced in a study of T cells in Graves' hyperthyroidism and ophthalmopathy. TCR beta CDR3 regions were amplified from RNA transcripts. Initially, a first-round RT-PCR of the TCR CDR3 employed the HTBI primer set. One entry per CDR3 protein results from TCRdb running MiXCR on the multiplex PCR reads. The table includes 450,000 to 700,000 distinct CDR3 sequences, about 45% detected once. Sequencing was carried out using peripheral blood or thyroid tissue (not recorded which). These receptors originate from an adult woman with Graves' disease, either hyperthyroidism or ophthalmopathy (not recorded which).

On this clonotype: This may stem from a read error, because a much larger clone lies one nucleotide away. The chain has TRBV30 and TRBJ1-2; D not certain. Germline values: CDR1 GTSNPN, CDR2 SVGIG (reference sequence). This CDR3 region has 12 residues. Between the trimmed V and J ends, which lost 5 bases and 5 bases, there was a span of 12 bases. The CDR3 spells CAWGRATYGYTF. CDR3 DNA sequence: TGTGCCTGGGGCAGAGCTACTTATGGCTACACCTTC.

V is TRBV29-1 and J is TRBJ2-5; 8 bases match TRBD1. Germline loops: CDR1 SQVTM, CDR2 ANQGSEA. J gave up 5 bases and V 6 bases, and 8 bases lay outside the gene matches. This CDR3 is 13 amino acids long. CDR3 protein: CSVYQGAGETQYF. Here the CDR3 DNA reads TGCAGCGTGTACCAGGGGGCAGGGGAGACCCAGTACTTC.

Ten or more counts support this clonotype. The rearrangement joins TRBV7-9 to TRBJ2-6; no firm D call. The CDR3 extends over 15 amino acids. Trimming shortened V by 5 bases and J by 1 base, and 9 bases separated the two germline ends. Germline lookup yields CDR1 SEHNR and CDR2 FQNEAQ (reference sequence). The CDR3: CASSPGASGANVLTF. The CDR3 DNA reads TGTGCCAGCAGCCCGGGTGCGTCTGGGGCCAACGTCCTGACTTTC. Filled out from reference TRBV7-9 and TRBJ2-6, the complete variable domain reads DTGVSQNPRHKITKRGQNVTFRCDPISEHNRLYWYRQTLGQGPEFLTYFQNEAQLEKSRLLSDRFSAERPKGSFSTLEIQRTEQGDSAMYLCASSPGASGANVLTFGAGSRLTVL.

This clonotype was seen a few times. This chain links TRBV7-2 with TRBJ2-2, with D possibly TRBD2 on 6 matching bases. Trimming removed 2 bases at V and 5 bases at J, with 18 bases between. Germline CDR1 and CDR2: SGHTA and FQGNSA. The CDR3 has 17 residues. The CDR3 DNA reads as TGTGCCAGCAGCTTAAGCCTTGGGGGAGGTGGGACCGGGGAGCTGTTTTTT. Translation: CASSLSLGGGGTGELFF.

The rearrangement uses TRBV7-2 and TRBJ1-3; tentative D call: TRBD1 (6 bases). The V gene lost 5 bases and the J gene lost 4 bases, with 15 bases spanning the gap. The CDR3 is 15 residues long. Per germline, CDR1 SGHTA and CDR2 FQGNSA. The CDR3 nucleotides read TGTGCCAGCAGCGCTCAGGGGTCGACGGGAAACACCATATATTTT. This sequence encodes CASSAQGSTGNTIYF.

This clonotype was counted at least ten times. The genes are TRBV6-4 and TRBJ1-2; D might be TRBD1 (6 bases). The CDR3 is 14 residues long. With 0 bases removed from V and 6 bases from J, the gap between germline ends came to 11 bases. Germline V lookup: CDR1 MRHNA, CDR2 SNTAGT. CDR3 bases: TGTGCCAGCAGTGACTCGGTAACAGGGAATGGCTACACCTTC. Translated, it gives CASSDSVTGNGYTF.

V gene TRBV7-9 combines with J gene TRBJ1-2; 8 positions agree with TRBD1. The V and J ends lost 5 bases and 8 bases, in that order; junction bases with no gene match: 7. The CDR3 covers 13 residues. Germline CDR1 and CDR2: SEHNR and FQNEAQ (reference sequence). As DNA, the CDR3 is TGTGCCAGCAGCCCGCCGGGACAGGCGGGCTACACCTTC. Its translation is CASSPPGQAGYTF.

The V and J genes are TRBV20-1 and TRBJ1-2; D gene unclear. Germline loops: CDR1 DFQATT, CDR2 SNEGSKA (reference sequence). CDR3 length equals 14 residues. The V and J ends lost 5 bases and 2 bases respectively, with 15 bases between them. Here the CDR3 reads CSALAGAGNYGYTF. The CDR3 DNA reads as TGCAGTGCTCTCGCCGGTGCAGGAAACTATGGCTACACCTTC.

This clonotype was observed at least ten times. This chain connects TRBV20-1 to TRBJ2-2; 12 nucleotides line up with TRBD2. The germline CDR1 and CDR2 sequences are DFQATT and SNEGSKA (reference sequence). V gave up 6 bases and J gave up 1 base; unmatched junction bases: 3. This CDR3 contains 15 residues. CDR3 sequence: CSAGLAGWNTGELFF. CDR3 bases: TGCAGTGCGGGACTAGCGGGTTGGAACACCGGGGAGCTGTTTTTT.

Points on this clonotype: The junction does not match germline at one end; this may be a read error. The V and J genes are TRBV5-1 and TRBJ1-1; D may be TRBD1 (5 bases). This CDR3 region has 15 residues. In germline, CDR1 is SGHRS, CDR2 YFSETQ. CDR3 coding DNA: TGCGCCAGCAGCCCGGGGACTAACGTGAACACCGAAGCTTTCTTT. It yields the protein CASSPGTNVNTEAFF.

About this clonotype itself: Just one base apart from a much larger clone, this may be a read error. The chain recombines TRBV2 with TRBJ2-7; a possible D gene is TRBD2 (6 bases). The CDR3 sequence is 14 residues long. Germline assignment: CDR1 SNHLY and CDR2 FYNNEI. Here the CDR3 DNA reads TGTGCCGGCAGTGGGCTGGGTGGGGGAGGCGAGCAGTACTTC. It codes for CAGSGLGGGGEQYF.

This clonotype has ten or more counts. The chain recombines TRBV5-4 with TRBJ2-2; D remains ambiguous. Germline assignment: CDR1 SGHNT and CDR2 YYREEE (reference sequence). The CDR3 runs to 13 residues. Trimming shortened V by 3 bases and J by 6 bases, and 9 bases separated the two germline ends. The CDR3 nucleotides are TGTGCCAGCAGCTCGGTTTTGTCCGGGGAGCTGTTTTTT. It codes for CASSSVLSGELFF.

This clonotype was counted ten times or more. This chain connects TRBV6-5 to TRBJ1-1; D uncertain. The germline gives CDR1 MNHEY, CDR2 SVGAGI. This CDR3 is 14 amino acids long. Trimming removed 5 bases at V and 5 bases at J, with 15 bases between. DNA for the CDR3: TGTGCCAGCAGTATATCACAGAGTAGGACTGAAGCTTTCTTT. Protein product: CASSISQSRTEAFF.